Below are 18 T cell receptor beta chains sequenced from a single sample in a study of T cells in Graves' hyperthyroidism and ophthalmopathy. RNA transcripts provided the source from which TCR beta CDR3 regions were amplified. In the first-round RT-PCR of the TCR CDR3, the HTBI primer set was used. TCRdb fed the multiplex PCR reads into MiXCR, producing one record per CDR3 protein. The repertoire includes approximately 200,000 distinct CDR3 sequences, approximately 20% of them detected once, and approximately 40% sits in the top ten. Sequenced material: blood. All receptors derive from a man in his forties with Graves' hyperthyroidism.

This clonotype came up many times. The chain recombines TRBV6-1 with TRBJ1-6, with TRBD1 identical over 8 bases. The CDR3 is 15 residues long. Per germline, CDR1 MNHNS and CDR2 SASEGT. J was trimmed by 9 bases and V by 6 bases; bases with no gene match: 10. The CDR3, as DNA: TGTGCCAGCAGAGACCAACAGGGGGGTAGTTCACCCCTCCACTTT. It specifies CASRDQQGGSSPLHF.

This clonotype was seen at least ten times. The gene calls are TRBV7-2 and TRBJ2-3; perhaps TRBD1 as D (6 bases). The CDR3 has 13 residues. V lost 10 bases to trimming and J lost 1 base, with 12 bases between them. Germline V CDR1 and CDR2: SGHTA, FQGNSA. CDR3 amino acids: CATGTGRTDTQYF. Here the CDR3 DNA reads TGTGCCACGGGAACAGGGCGCACAGATACGCAGTATTTT.

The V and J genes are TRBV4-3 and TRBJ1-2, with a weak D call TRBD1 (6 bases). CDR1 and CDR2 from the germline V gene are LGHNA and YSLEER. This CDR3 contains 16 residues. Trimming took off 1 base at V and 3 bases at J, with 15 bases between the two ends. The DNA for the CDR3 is TGCGCCAGCAGCCAAGGGGGCAGGGGATACGACTATGGCTACACCTTC. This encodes CASSQGGRGYDYGYTF.

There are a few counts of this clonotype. The CDR3 DNA is TGTGCCAGCAGGGGACACCCCAATCAGCCCCAGCATTTT. It translates to CASRGHPNQPQHF. This chain links TRBV19 with TRBJ1-5; possibly TRBD1 for D (6 bases). The V gene's germline CDR1 is LNHDA and CDR2 SQIVND (reference sequence). CDR3 size: 13 residues. V was trimmed by 9 bases and J by 3 bases, leaving 12 bases between them.

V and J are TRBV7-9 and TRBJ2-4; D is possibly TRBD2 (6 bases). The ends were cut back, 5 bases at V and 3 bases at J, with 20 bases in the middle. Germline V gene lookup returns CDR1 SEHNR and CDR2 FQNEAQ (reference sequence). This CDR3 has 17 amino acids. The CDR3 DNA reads TGTGCCAGCAGCCCACAGAATTACCCCGGGGGCAAAAACATTCAGTACTTC. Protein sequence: CASSPQNYPGGKNIQYF.

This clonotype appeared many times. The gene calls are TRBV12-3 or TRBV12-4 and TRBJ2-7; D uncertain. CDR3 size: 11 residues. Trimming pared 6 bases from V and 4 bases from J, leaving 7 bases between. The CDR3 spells CASSTMYEQYF. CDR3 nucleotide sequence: TGTGCCAGCAGCACTATGTACGAGCAGTACTTC.

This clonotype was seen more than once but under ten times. CDR3 in DNA: TGTGCCAGCAGGACGGACAGGATAGCAAACACCATATATTTT. Encoded protein: CASRTDRIANTIYF. This chain uses TRBV6-2 or TRBV6-3 with TRBJ1-3; 7 positions match TRBD1. The CDR3 runs to 14 residues. V gave up 6 bases and J gave up 6 bases; unmatched junction bases: 8. Per the germline V gene, CDR1 is MNHEY and CDR2 is SVGEGT.

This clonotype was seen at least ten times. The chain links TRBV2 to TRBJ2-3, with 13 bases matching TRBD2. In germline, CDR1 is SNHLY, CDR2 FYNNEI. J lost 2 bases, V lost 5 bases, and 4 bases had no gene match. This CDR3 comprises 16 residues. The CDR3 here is CASSQLAGGPTDTQYF. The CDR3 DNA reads TGTGCCAGCAGTCAACTAGCGGGGGGGCCCACAGATACGCAGTATTTT.

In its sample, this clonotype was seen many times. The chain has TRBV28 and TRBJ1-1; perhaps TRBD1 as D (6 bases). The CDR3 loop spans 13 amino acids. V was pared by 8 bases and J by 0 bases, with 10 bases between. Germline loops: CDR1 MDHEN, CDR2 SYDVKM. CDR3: CASSTGLNTEAFF. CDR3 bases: TGTGCCAGCTCTACAGGGCTGAACACTGAAGCTTTCTTT.

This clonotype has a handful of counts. The DNA for the CDR3 is TGTGCCAGCAGTGAAAGGGCTAGCGGGGGGGCCGGTGAGCAGTTCTTC. Translation: CASSERASGGAGEQFF. V gene TRBV6-1 combines with J gene TRBJ2-1, with 12 bases fitting TRBD2. The CDR3 runs 16 residues. J was trimmed by 9 bases and V by 2 bases; bases with no gene match: 8. Germline V gene data show CDR1 as MNHNS and CDR2 as SASEGT.

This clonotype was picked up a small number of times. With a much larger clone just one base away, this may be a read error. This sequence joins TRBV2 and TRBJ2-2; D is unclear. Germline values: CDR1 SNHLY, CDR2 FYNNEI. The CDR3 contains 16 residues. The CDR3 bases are TGTGCCGGCAGTCCCTCTAGGATACGGAACACCGGGGAGCTGTTTTTT. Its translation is CAGSPSRIRNTGELFF.

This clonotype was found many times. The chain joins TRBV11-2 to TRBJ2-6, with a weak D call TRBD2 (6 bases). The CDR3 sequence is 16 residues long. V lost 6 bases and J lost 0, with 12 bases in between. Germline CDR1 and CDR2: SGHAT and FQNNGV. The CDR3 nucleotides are TGTGCCAGCAGTCATGTGGGGGGCTCTGGGGCCAACGTCCTGACTTTC. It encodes CASSHVGGSGANVLTF.

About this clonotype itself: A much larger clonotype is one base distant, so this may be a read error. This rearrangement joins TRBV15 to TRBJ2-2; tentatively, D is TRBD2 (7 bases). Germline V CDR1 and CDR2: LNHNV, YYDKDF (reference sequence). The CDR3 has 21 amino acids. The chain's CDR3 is CATSRDGSGGGVTANTGKLFF. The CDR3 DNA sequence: TGTGCCACCAGCAGAGATGGTAGCGGCGGGGGCGTAACCGCGAACACCGGGAAGCTGTTTTTT.

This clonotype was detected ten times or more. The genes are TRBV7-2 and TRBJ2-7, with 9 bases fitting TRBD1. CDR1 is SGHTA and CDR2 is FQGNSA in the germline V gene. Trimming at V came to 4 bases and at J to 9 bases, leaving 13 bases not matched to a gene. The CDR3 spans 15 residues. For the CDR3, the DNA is TGTGCCAGCAGCTGGGTCCCGGGACAGGGAGCGGTGCAGTACTTC. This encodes CASSWVPGQGAVQYF.

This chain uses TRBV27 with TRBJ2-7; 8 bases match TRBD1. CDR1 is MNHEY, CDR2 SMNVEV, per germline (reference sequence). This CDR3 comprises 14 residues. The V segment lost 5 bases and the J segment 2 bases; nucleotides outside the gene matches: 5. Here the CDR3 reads CASSRQGATYEQYF. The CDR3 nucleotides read TGTGCCAGCAGTCGGCAGGGGGCCACCTACGAGCAGTACTTC.

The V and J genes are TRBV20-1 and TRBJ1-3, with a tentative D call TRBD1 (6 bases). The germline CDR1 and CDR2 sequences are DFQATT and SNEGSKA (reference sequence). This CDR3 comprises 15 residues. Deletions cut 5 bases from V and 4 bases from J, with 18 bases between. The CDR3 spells CSAHHLAGTGNTIYF. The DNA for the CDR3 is TGCAGTGCTCACCATTTGGCCGGGACAGGAAACACCATATATTTT.

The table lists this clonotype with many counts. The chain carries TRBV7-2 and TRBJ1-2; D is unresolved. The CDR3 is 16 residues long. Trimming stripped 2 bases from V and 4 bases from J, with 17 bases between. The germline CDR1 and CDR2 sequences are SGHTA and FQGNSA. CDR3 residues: CASSLISYAQPYGYTF. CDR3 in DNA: TGTGCCAGCAGCTTAATTTCATATGCGCAACCCTATGGCTACACCTTC.

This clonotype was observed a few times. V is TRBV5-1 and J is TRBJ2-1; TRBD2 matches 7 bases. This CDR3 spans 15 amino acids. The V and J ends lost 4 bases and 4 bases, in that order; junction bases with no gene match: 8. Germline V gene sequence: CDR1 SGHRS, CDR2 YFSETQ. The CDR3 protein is CASSPLEGGYNEQFF. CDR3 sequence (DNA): TGCGCCAGCAGCCCCTTAGAGGGAGGGTACAATGAGCAGTTCTTC.